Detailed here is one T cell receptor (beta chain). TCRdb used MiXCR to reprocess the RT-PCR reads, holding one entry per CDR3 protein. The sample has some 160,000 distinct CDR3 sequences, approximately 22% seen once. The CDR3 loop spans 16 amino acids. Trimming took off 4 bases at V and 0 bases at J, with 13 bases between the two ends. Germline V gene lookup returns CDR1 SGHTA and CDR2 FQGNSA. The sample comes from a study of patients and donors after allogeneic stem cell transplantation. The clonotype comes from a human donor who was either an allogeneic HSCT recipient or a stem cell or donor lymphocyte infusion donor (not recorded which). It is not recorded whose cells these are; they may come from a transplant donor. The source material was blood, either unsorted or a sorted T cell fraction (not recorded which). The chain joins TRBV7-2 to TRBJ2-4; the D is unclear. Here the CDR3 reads CASSSRPGLAKNIQYF. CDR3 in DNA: TGTGCCAGCAGCTCCCGCCCGGGCCTAGCCAAAAACATTCAGTACTTC.